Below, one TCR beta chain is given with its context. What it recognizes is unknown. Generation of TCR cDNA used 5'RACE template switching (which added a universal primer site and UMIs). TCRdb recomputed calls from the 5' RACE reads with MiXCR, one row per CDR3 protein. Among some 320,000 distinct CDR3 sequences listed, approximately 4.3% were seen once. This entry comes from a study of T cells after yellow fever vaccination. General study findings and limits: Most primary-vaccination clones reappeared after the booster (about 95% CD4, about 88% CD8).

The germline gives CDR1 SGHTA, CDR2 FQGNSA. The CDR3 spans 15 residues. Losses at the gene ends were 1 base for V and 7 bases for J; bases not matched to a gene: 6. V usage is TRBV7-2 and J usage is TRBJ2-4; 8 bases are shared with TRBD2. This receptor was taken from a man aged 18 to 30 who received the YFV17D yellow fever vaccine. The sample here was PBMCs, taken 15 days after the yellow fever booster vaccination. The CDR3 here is CASSLDRGGMNIQYF. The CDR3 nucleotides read TGTGCCAGCAGCTTAGACCGGGGGGGAATGAACATTCAGTACTTC.